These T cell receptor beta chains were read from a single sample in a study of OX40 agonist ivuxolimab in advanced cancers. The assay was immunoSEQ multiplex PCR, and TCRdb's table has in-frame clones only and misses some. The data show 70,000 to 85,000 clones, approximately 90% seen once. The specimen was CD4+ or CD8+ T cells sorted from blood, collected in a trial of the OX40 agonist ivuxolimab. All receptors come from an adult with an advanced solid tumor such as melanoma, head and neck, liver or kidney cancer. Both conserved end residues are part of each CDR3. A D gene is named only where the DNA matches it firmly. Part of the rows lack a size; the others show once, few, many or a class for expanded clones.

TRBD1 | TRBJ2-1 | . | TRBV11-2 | TGTGCCAGCAGCACCGGGACAGCAATCAATGAGCAGTTCTTC | CASSTGTAINEQFF
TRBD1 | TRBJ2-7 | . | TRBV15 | TGTGCCACCAGCACCAACAGGGGAGCCTACGAGCAGTACTTC | CATSTNRGAYEQYF
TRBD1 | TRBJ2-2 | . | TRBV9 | TGTGCCAGCAGCGTAGTCGGGACAGGGTCCGGGGAGCTGTTTTTT | CASSVVGTGSGELFF
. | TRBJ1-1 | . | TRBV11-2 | TGTGCCAGCCGCGAGGAGGGGCTTATGAACACTGAAGCTTTCTTT | CASREEGLMNTEAFF
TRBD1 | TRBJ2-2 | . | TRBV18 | TGTGCCAGCTCACCGGGACAGGACGGGGAGCTGTTTTTT | CASSPGQDGELFF
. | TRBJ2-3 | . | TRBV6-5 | TGTGCCAGCAGTAAAAGCGAACTCATTCCGCAGTATTTT | CASSKSELIPQYF
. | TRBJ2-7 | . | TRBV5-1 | TGCGCCAGCAGCTTGGCCGTAGGGGCTCAATACGAGCAGTACTTC | CASSLAVGAQYEQYF
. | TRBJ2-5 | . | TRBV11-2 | TGTGCCAGCAGCTACGGGGCGGAGACCCAGTACTTC | CASSYGAETQYF
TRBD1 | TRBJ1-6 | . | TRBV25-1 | TGTGCCAGCAGTGAAAGGGGGACAGGCCCGAATTCACCCCTCCACTTT | CASSERGTGPNSPLHF
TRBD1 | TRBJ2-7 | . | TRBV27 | TGTGCCAGCAGTAAAGGGACAGGGATCCTTTACGAGCAGTACTTC | CASSKGTGILYEQYF
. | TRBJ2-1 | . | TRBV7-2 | TGTGCCAGCAGCTTAGACCCCCCTCACAATGAGCAGTTCTTC | CASSLDPPHNEQFF
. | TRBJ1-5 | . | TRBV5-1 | TGCGCCAGCAGCTTGGAAGGTAATAGCAATCAGCCCCAGCATTTT | CASSLEGNSNQPQHF
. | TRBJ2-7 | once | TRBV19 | TGTGCCAGCAGAAAACACAAGGAAAATAGATACGAGCAGTACTTC | CASRKHKENRYEQYF
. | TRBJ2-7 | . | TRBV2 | TGTGCCAGCAAGGGGTTCGACGAGCAGTACTTC | CASKGFDEQYF
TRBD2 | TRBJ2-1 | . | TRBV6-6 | TGTGCCAGCAGCCCTAGCGGGAGGGACAATGAGCAGTTCTTC | CASSPSGRDNEQFF
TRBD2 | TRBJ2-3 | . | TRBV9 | TGTGCCAGCAGCGATAGCGGGAGGATAGATACGCAGTATTTT | CASSDSGRIDTQYF
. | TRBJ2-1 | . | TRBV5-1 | TGCGCCAGCAGCTTGAGGACCGACTCTAGTGAGCAGTTCTTC | CASSLRTDSSEQFF
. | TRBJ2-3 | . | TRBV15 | TGTGCCACCAGCACGAACCAGGATACGCAGTATTTT | CATSTNQDTQYF
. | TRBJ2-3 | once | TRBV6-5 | TGTGCCAGCAGTTCTAGCCGGGACGCAGATACGCAGTATTTT | CASSSSRDADTQYF
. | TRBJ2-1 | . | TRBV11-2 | TGTGCCAGCAGCCGGCCGGGACAATACAATGAGCAGTTCTTC | CASSRPGQYNEQFF
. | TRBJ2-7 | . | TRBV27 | TGTGCCAGCAGTTTAGAACCCCGTAGCGAGCAGTACTTC | CASSLEPRSEQYF
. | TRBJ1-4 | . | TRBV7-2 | TGTGCCAGCAGCGATTATTCCCGCAGTAGTGGTGGAGAAAAACTGTTTTTT | CASSDYSRSSGGEKLFF
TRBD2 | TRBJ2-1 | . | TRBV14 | TGTGCCAGCAGCCCATGGACTAGCTACAATGAGCAGTTCTTC | CASSPWTSYNEQFF
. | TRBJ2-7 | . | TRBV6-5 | TGTGCCAGCAGTTACTCGAGTCAGTCCTACGAGCAGTACTTC | CASSYSSQSYEQYF
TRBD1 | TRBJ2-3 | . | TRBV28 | TGTGCCAGCAGTTTATGGGACAGGGGGAAAACGCAGTATTTT | CASSLWDRGKTQYF
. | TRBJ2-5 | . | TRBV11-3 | TGTGCCAGCAGCTTAGATCCTAGGGGGAGAGAGACCCAGTACTTC | CASSLDPRGRETQYF
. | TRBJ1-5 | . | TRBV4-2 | TGTGCCAGCAGCCAAACAAATCAGCCCCAGCATTTT | CASSQTNQPQHF
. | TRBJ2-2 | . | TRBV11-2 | TGTGCCAGCAGCAGACAGACAACCGGGGAGCTGTTTTTT | CASSRQTTGELFF
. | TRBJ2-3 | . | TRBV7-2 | TGTGCCAGCAGCTTAGCCGCCAGGACAGATACGCAGTATTTT | CASSLAARTDTQYF
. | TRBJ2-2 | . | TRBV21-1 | TGTGCCAGCAGCAGCGAAAATACCGGGGAGCTGTTTTTT | CASSSENTGELFF
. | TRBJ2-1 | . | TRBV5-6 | TGTGCCAGCAGCTTGGGCCACAATGAGCAGTTCTTC | CASSLGHNEQFF
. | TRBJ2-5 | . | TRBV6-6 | TGTGCCAGCGCTACCGATCAAGAGACCCAGTACTTC | CASATDQETQYF
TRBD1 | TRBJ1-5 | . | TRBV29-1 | TGCAGCGTTCTACAGGGGAGCAATCAGCCCCAGCATTTT | CSVLQGSNQPQHF
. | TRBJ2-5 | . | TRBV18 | TGTGCCAGCTCCCCTACATTACAGAGGCTCGGGACCCAGTACTTC | CASSPTLQRLGTQYF
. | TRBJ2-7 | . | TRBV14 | TGTGCCAGCAAAAGATCCTACGAGCAGTACTTC | CASKRSYEQYF
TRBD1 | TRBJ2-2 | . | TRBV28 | TGTGCCAGCAGCAGACAGGGATCTCGAGCCGGGGAGCTGTTTTTT | CASSRQGSRAGELFF
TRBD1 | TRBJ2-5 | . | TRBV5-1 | TGCGCCAGCAGCTTGGGAGGGACAGAAGAGACCCAGTACTTC | CASSLGGTEETQYF
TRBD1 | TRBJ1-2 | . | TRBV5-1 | TGCGCCAGCAGCCACGAAGGACAGGGAGGCTATGGCTACACCTTC | CASSHEGQGGYGYTF
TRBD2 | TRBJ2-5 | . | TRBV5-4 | TGTGCCAGCAGCTTGAGGCTAGCGGGACAAGAGACCCAGTACTTC | CASSLRLAGQETQYF
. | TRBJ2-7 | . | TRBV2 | TGTGCCAGCGATCGCAACTCCTACGAGCAGTACTTC | CASDRNSYEQYF
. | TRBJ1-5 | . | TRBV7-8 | TGTGCCAGCAGGAAAGAAGGTAGCAATCAGCCCCAGCATTTT | CASRKEGSNQPQHF
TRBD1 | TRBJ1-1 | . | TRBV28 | TGTGCCAGCAGTCGGGACAGGGGGCCCAGGAACACTGAAGCTTTCTTT | CASSRDRGPRNTEAFF
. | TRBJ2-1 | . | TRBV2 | TGTGCCAGCAGTCCCATCCGAGGGGGGAGGTACGGGAATGAGCAGTTCTTC | CASSPIRGGRYGNEQFF
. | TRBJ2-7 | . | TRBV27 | TGTGCCAGCAGCACATCGAGGGGCAGATACGAGCAGTACTTC | CASSTSRGRYEQYF
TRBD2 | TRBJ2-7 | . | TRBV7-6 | TGTGCCAGCAGTCTTCTCCTAGCGGGGAACTACGAGCAGTACTTC | CASSLLLAGNYEQYF
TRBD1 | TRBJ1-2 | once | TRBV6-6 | TGTGCCAGCAGTTACTCCGGACAGGGTATACGTGGCTACACCTTC | CASSYSGQGIRGYTF
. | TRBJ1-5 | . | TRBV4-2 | TGTGCCAGCAGCCATATCCGGGTGGAGGGACTCCAGCCCCAGCATTTT | CASSHIRVEGLQPQHF
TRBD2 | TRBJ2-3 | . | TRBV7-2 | TGTGCTACGGGAGGGCCCGGGGATACGCAGTATTTT | CATGGPGDTQYF
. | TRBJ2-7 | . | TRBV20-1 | TGCAGTGCTAGGGACCTATACGAGCAGTACTTC | CSARDLYEQYF
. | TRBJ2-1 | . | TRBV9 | TGTGCCAGCAGCGCCCAAGGGGGGGCCTACAATGAGCAGTTCTTC | CASSAQGGAYNEQFF
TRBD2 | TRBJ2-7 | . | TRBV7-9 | TGTGCCAGCAGCGTTCTGGGACTATCTTTCTACGAGCAGTACTTC | CASSVLGLSFYEQYF
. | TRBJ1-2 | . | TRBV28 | TGTGCCAGCAACCGTTGGGGGGGAGAGGGCTACACCTTC | CASNRWGGEGYTF
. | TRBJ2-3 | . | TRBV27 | TGTGCCAGCAGTCCCCGCCCCTCTGGCACAGATACGCAGTATTTT | CASSPRPSGTDTQYF
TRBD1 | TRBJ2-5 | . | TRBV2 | TGTGCCAGCAGTGAAGAAGGACAGGGATGGACCCAGTACTTC | CASSEEGQGWTQYF